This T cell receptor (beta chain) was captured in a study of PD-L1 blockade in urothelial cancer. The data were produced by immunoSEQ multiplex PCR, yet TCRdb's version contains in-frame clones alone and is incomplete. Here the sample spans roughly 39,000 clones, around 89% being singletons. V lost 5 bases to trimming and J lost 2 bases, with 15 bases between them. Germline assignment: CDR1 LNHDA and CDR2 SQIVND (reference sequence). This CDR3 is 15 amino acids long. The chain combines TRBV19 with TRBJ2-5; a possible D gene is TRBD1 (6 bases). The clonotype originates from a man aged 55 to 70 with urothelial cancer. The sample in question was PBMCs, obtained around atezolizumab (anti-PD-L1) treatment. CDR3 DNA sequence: TGTGCCAGTAGTGGCACAGGGATCAGGCAAGAGACCCAGTACTTC. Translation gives CASSGTGIRQETQYF.